This is a list of T cell receptor beta chains from one sample in a study of PD-1 blockade in classical Hodgkin lymphoma. TCRdb's copy holds only in-frame clones and misses some; the assay was immunoSEQ multiplex PCR. This sample has approximately 100,000 clones, with 83% found just once. The sample was peripheral blood mononuclear cells (PBMCs), taken before the fourth cycle of nivolumab. All receptors derive from a human donor with classical Hodgkin lymphoma. The CDR3 runs from the conserved cysteine through the conserved F or W. Each record gives: J gene, clone size, V gene, D gene, CDR3 protein, CDR3 DNA. A D gene is named only where the DNA matches it firmly. Only some rows state a clone size, as once, few, many or a class for expanded clones.

J gene: TRBJ1-5; clone size: few; V gene: TRBV4-2; D gene: NA; CDR3 protein: CASSQEGQTSNQPQHF; CDR3 DNA: TGTGCCAGCAGCCAAGAAGGCCAGACTAGCAATCAGCCCCAGCATTTT
J gene: TRBJ1-1; clone size: NA; V gene: TRBV7-2; D gene: NA; CDR3 protein: CASTQNGGGDGKAFF; CDR3 DNA: TGTGCCAGCACCCAAAATGGGGGGGGCGACGGGAAAGCTTTCTTT
J gene: TRBJ2-1; clone size: NA; V gene: TRBV2; D gene: TRBD2; CDR3 protein: CASSMPGLYEQFF; CDR3 DNA: TGTGCCAGCAGTATGCCGGGACTATATGAGCAGTTCTTC
J gene: TRBJ1-1; clone size: NA; V gene: TRBV2; D gene: NA; CDR3 protein: CASIGEQNTEAFF; CDR3 DNA: TGTGCCAGCATTGGAGAACAAAACACTGAAGCTTTCTTT
J gene: TRBJ1-4; clone size: once; V gene: TRBV5-1; D gene: NA; CDR3 protein: CASSLGTATNEKLFF; CDR3 DNA: TGCGCCAGCAGCTTGGGTACCGCAACTAATGAAAAACTGTTTTTT
J gene: TRBJ2-3; clone size: NA; V gene: TRBV19; D gene: TRBD2; CDR3 protein: CASSTGLAGRTDTQYF; CDR3 DNA: TGTGCCAGTAGTACCGGACTAGCGGGACGCACAGATACGCAGTATTTT
J gene: TRBJ2-1; clone size: NA; V gene: TRBV5-1; D gene: NA; CDR3 protein: CASSSDRAYNEQFF; CDR3 DNA: TGCGCCAGCAGCTCCGACAGAGCCTACAATGAGCAGTTCTTC
J gene: TRBJ1-6; clone size: NA; V gene: TRBV5-1; D gene: NA; CDR3 protein: CASRREGSSSPLHF; CDR3 DNA: TGCGCCAGCCGAAGAGAGGGATCGAGTTCACCCCTCCACTTT
J gene: TRBJ2-7; clone size: NA; V gene: TRBV6-1; D gene: NA; CDR3 protein: CASSGITQRGSWREQYF; CDR3 DNA: TGTGCCAGCAGTGGGATTACACAACGCGGGTCTTGGAGGGAGCAGTACTTC
J gene: TRBJ2-1; clone size: NA; V gene: TRBV28; D gene: NA; CDR3 protein: CASSLGPAWNEQFF; CDR3 DNA: TGTGCCAGCAGTTTAGGGCCGGCCTGGAATGAGCAGTTCTTC
J gene: TRBJ2-3; clone size: NA; V gene: TRBV5-1; D gene: TRBD2; CDR3 protein: CASRREGADTQYF; CDR3 DNA: TGCGCCAGCCGACGGGAGGGAGCCGATACGCAGTATTTT
J gene: TRBJ2-7; clone size: medium-sized; V gene: TRBV2; D gene: TRBD1; CDR3 protein: CASSGTGGYEQYF; CDR3 DNA: TGTGCCAGCAGTGGGACAGGGGGATACGAGCAGTACTTC
J gene: TRBJ2-7; clone size: NA; V gene: TRBV28; D gene: NA; CDR3 protein: CASHAVGTVYEQYF; CDR3 DNA: TGTGCCAGCCATGCCGTTGGGACTGTCTACGAGCAGTACTTC
J gene: TRBJ1-1; clone size: NA; V gene: TRBV28; D gene: NA; CDR3 protein: CASSFFLYHTEAFF; CDR3 DNA: TGTGCCAGCAGTTTTTTTTTGTACCACACTGAAGCTTTCTTT
J gene: TRBJ1-4; clone size: NA; V gene: TRBV19; D gene: NA; CDR3 protein: CASSLGGLNEKLFF; CDR3 DNA: TGTGCCAGTTCTCTGGGGGGTCTAAATGAAAAACTGTTTTTT
J gene: TRBJ2-2; clone size: NA; V gene: TRBV5-1; D gene: TRBD2; CDR3 protein: CASSLLAGTNTGELFF; CDR3 DNA: TGCGCCAGCAGCTTGCTAGCGGGGACGAACACCGGGGAGCTGTTTTTT
J gene: TRBJ1-2; clone size: NA; V gene: TRBV28; D gene: TRBD1; CDR3 protein: CASSFGGQEIYGYTF; CDR3 DNA: TGTGCCAGCAGTTTTGGGGGACAGGAGATCTATGGCTACACCTTC
J gene: TRBJ2-2; clone size: NA; V gene: TRBV5-4; D gene: NA; CDR3 protein: CASSLQGAGELFF; CDR3 DNA: TGTGCCAGCAGCCTACAGGGAGCCGGGGAGCTGTTTTTT
J gene: TRBJ1-5; clone size: few; V gene: TRBV6-1; D gene: TRBD1; CDR3 protein: CASSDPVGTGGYQPQHF; CDR3 DNA: TGTGCCAGCAGTGACCCGGTAGGGACAGGGGGATATCAGCCCCAGCATTTT
J gene: TRBJ2-1; clone size: NA; V gene: TRBV19; D gene: NA; CDR3 protein: CASSRVANVGDEQFF; CDR3 DNA: TGTGCCAGTAGTAGGGTGGCTAATGTCGGCGATGAGCAGTTCTTC
J gene: TRBJ2-1; clone size: NA; V gene: TRBV6-5; D gene: TRBD1; CDR3 protein: CASSRDRGDNEQFF; CDR3 DNA: TGTGCCAGCAGTCGGGACAGGGGAGACAATGAGCAGTTCTTC
J gene: TRBJ1-1; clone size: NA; V gene: TRBV18; D gene: TRBD1; CDR3 protein: CASSPRGQGTNTEAFF; CDR3 DNA: TGTGCCAGCTCACCACGGGGACAGGGGACGAACACTGAAGCTTTCTTT
J gene: TRBJ2-3; clone size: NA; V gene: TRBV5-1; D gene: TRBD2; CDR3 protein: CASKVGGPTDTQYF; CDR3 DNA: TGCGCCAGCAAGGTGGGAGGGCCCACAGATACGCAGTATTTT
J gene: TRBJ2-2; clone size: NA; V gene: TRBV28; D gene: NA; CDR3 protein: CASTLTSYTGELFF; CDR3 DNA: TGTGCCAGCACCCTGACTAGTTACACCGGGGAGCTGTTTTTT
J gene: TRBJ1-4; clone size: NA; V gene: TRBV25-1; D gene: NA; CDR3 protein: CASSEIRGENEKLFF; CDR3 DNA: TGTGCCAGCAGTGAAATAAGGGGCGAAAATGAAAAACTGTTTTTT